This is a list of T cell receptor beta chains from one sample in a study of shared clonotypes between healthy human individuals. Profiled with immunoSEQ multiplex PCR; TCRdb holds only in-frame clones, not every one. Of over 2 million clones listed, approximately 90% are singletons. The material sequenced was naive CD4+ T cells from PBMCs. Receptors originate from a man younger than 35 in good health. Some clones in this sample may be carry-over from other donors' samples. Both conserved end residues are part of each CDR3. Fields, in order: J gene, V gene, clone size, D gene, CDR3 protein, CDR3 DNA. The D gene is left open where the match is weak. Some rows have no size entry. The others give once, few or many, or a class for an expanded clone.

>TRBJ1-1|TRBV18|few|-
CASSLGQIRTTEAFF
TGTGCCAGCTCCCTAGGACAGATTCGGACCACTGAAGCTTTCTTT
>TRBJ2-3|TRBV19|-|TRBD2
CASRSLLAGYKVGDTQYF
TGTGCCAGTAGAAGCCTACTAGCGGGCTATAAAGTGGGAGATACGCAGTATTTT
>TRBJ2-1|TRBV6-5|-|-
CASSLLGWDEQFF
TGTGCCAGCAGCCTCTTGGGTTGGGATGAGCAGTTCTTC
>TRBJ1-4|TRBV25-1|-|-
CASSEQNYNEKLFF
TGTGCCAGCAGTGAGCAAAACTATAATGAAAAACTGTTTTTT
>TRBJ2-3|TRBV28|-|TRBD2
CASSFMRGRRGSTDTQYF
TGTGCCAGCAGTTTTATGCGCGGGAGGAGGGGTAGCACAGATACGCAGTATTTT
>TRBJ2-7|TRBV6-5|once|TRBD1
CASGPRRTGVEQYF
TGTGCCAGCGGACCGAGGCGGACAGGTGTCGAGCAGTACTTC
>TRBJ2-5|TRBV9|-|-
CASSVEDRGQETQYF
TGTGCCAGCAGCGTAGAGGACAGAGGCCAAGAGACCCAGTACTTC
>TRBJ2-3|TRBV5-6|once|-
CASSSGDTQYF
TGTGCCAGCAGCTCCGGCGATACGCAGTATTTT
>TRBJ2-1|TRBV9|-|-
CASSVGVPSYNEQFF
TGTGCCAGCAGCGTGGGGGTCCCCTCCTACAATGAGCAGTTCTTC
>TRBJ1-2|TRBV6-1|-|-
CASSESWGLNYGYTF
TGTGCCAGCAGTGAAAGTTGGGGTCTAAACTATGGCTACACCTTC
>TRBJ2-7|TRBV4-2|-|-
CASSQAGTAAYEQYF
TGTGCCAGCAGCCAAGCAGGGACCGCCGCCTACGAGCAGTACTTC
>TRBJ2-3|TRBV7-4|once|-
CASSLGEDENGASGGSDTQYF
TGTGCCAGCAGCTTGGGGGAGGACGAGAATGGGGCGTCAGGCGGGTCAGATACGCAGTATTTT
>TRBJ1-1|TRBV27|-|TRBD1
CASSLSWGQGTKNTEAFF
TGTGCCAGCAGTTTATCGTGGGGACAGGGGACAAAGAACACTGAAGCTTTCTTT
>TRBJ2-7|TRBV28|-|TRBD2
CASSLAGKTYEQYF
TGTGCCAGCAGCCTAGCGGGCAAGACCTACGAGCAGTACTTC
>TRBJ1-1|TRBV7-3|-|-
CASASNGNTEAFF
TGTGCCAGCGCCTCTAATGGTAACACTGAAGCTTTCTTT
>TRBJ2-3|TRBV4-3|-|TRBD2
CASSRNPAGGPADTQYF
TGCGCCAGCAGCCGAAACCCCGCGGGAGGGCCCGCAGATACGCAGTATTTT
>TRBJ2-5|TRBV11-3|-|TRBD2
CASSTGLAGETQYF
TGTGCCAGCAGCACTGGACTAGCGGGTGAGACCCAGTACTTC
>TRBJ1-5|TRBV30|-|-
CAWSLGASNQPQHF
TGTGCCTGGAGTTTAGGGGCTAGCAATCAGCCCCAGCATTTT
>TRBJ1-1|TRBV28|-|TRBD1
CASSTTGTGGARAFF
TGTGCCAGCAGTACTACCGGGACAGGGGGCGCGAGGGCTTTCTTT
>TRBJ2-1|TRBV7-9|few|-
CASSLASGSEQFF
TGTGCCAGCAGCTTAGCCTCGGGCAGTGAGCAGTTCTTC
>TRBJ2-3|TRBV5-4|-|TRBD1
CASRRTGGAGSTDTQYF
TGTGCCAGCAGAAGGACAGGGGGCGCCGGGAGCACAGATACGCAGTATTTT
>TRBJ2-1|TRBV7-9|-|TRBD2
CASSPRAGGNYNEQFF
TGTGCCAGCAGCCCCAGGGCGGGGGGCAATTACAATGAGCAGTTCTTC
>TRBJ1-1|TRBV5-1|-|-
CASSFFPTAKNTEAFF
TGCGCCAGCAGCTTTTTCCCGACAGCCAAGAACACTGAAGCTTTCTTT
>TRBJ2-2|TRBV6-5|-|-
CASSYDRPGGTGELFF
TGTGCCAGCAGTTACGACCGGCCAGGCGGCACCGGGGAGCTGTTTTTT
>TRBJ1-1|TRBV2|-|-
CASRAGVNTEAFF
TGTGCCAGCCGAGCGGGAGTGAACACTGAAGCTTTCTTT
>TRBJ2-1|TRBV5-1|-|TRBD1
CASSQDRGQEQFF
TGCGCCAGCAGCCAGGACAGGGGGCAAGAACAGTTCTTC
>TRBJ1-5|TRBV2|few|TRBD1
CASSGTGGQPQHF
TGTGCCAGCAGTGGGACAGGGGGTCAGCCCCAGCATTTT
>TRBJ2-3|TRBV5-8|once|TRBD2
CASSSVRLAGGADTQYF
TGTGCCAGCAGCTCAGTCCGACTAGCGGGAGGGGCGGATACGCAGTATTTT
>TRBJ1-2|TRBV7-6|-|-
CASSSGQGDHGYTF
TGTGCCAGCAGCTCCGGTCAAGGGGACCATGGCTACACCTTC
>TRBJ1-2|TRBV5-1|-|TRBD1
CASGGQDYGYTF
TGCGCCAGCGGGGGACAGGACTATGGCTACACCTTC
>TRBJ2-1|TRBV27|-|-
CASSSRIRPYNEQFF
TGTGCCAGCAGTTCCCGAATTCGCCCCTACAATGAGCAGTTCTTC
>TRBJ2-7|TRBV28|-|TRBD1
CALADRGIMVYEQYF
TGTGCCTTGGCGGACAGGGGAATCATGGTATACGAGCAGTACTTC
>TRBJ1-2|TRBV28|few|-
CASSLRGRGYTF
TGTGCCAGCAGTTTGAGGGGTCGGGGCTACACCTTC
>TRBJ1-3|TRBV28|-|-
CASGFGGLLSGNTIYF
TGTGCCAGCGGGTTCGGAGGGCTCCTCTCTGGAAACACCATATATTTT
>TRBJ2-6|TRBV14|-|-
CASSEFGTPGANVLTF
TGTGCCAGCAGCGAGTTCGGGACTCCGGGGGCCAACGTCCTGACTTTC
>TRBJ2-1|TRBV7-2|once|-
CASSFPPYNEQFF
TGTGCCAGCAGCTTTCCCCCCTACAATGAGCAGTTCTTC
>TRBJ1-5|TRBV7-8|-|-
CASSLEAFHSNQPQHF
TGTGCCAGCAGCTTAGAGGCATTTCATAGCAATCAGCCCCAGCATTTT
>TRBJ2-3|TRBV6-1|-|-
CATTGIGTDTQYF
TGTGCCACCACGGGAATCGGCACAGATACGCAGTATTTT
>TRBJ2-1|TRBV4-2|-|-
CASSPTTLINNEQFF
TGTGCCAGCAGCCCTACGACGTTGATTAACAATGAGCAGTTCTTC
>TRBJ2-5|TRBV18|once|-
CASSPMAGWETQYF
TGTGCCAGCTCACCAATGGCGGGATGGGAGACCCAGTACTTC
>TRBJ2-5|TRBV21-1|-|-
CASSLWTGQGAGQETQYF
TGTGCCAGCAGCTTATGGACGGGACAGGGGGCCGGACAAGAGACCCAGTACTTC
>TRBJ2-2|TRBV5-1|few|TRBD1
CASSWTGDTGELFF
TGCGCCAGCAGCTGGACAGGGGACACCGGGGAGCTGTTTTTT
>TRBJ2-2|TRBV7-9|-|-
CASRQREKLAGELFF
TGTGCCAGCAGGCAACGGGAGAAGCTCGCCGGGGAGCTGTTTTTT
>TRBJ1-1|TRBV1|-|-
CTSRHDRDGNTEAFF
TGCACCAGCAGGCATGACCGGGACGGAAACACTGAAGCTTTCTTT
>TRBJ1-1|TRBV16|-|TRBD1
CASSQGQGITEAFF
TGTGCCAGCAGCCAGGGACAGGGAATCACTGAAGCTTTCTTT
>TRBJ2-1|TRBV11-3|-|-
CASSQTGNEQFF
TGTGCCAGCAGCCAAACGGGGAATGAGCAGTTCTTC
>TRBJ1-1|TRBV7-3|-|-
CASSSHGGSYTEAFF
TGTGCCAGCAGCTCACATGGGGGCTCGTATACTGAAGCTTTCTTT
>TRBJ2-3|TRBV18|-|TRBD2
CASSGSGSVTDTQYF
TGTGCCAGCTCAGGTAGCGGGAGTGTCACAGATACGCAGTATTTT
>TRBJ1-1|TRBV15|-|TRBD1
CATSGLQGANTEAFF
TGTGCCACCAGCGGTTTACAGGGGGCGAACACTGAAGCTTTCTTT
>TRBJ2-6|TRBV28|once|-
CASSTTGSGANVLTF
TGTGCCAGCAGTACCACAGGGTCTGGGGCCAACGTCCTGACTTTC
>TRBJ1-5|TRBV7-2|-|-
CASSESDQPQHF
TGTGCCAGCAGCGAGAGCGATCAGCCCCAGCATTTT
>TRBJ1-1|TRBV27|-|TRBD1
CASRARGQNTEAFF
TGTGCCAGCAGGGCAAGGGGGCAGAACACTGAAGCTTTCTTT
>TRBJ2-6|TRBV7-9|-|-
CASSLESSGANVLTF
TGTGCCAGCAGCTTAGAGAGTTCTGGGGCCAACGTCCTGACTTTC
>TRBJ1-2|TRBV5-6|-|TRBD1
CASNIRDRGNYGYTF
TGTGCCAGCAACATCCGGGACAGGGGGAACTATGGCTACACCTTC
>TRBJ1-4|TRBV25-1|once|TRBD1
CASSELTGDEKLFF
TGTGCCAGCAGTGAACTCACAGGGGATGAAAAACTGTTTTTT